The 8 T cell receptor beta chains reported below all come from one sample, sequenced in a study of tumor-infiltrating lymphocytes in primary liver carcinoma (dated by TCRdb to 2016 to 2017). The sample was run on an Illumina HiSeq 2500. A constant-region primer and ProtoScript II reverse transcriptase were used to reverse-transcribe TCRbeta-specific cDNA from approximately 500 ng total RNA. The TCRbeta libraries were prepared through three rounds of nested multiplex PCR following a slightly modified ARM-PCR procedure. The first two PCR rounds used multiplex TRBV1-TRBV30 forward primers with a Cbeta reverse primer, each for around 10 cycles. Clones were called with MiXCR by TCRdb after fastp trimmed the public reads at Q25, and only in-frame beta chains were retained. Duplicate CDR3 protein sequences are folded into a single record with the most common DNA and genes. The sample table holds 300,000 to 400,000 distinct CDR3 sequences, of which approximately 60% were seen once. The biggest ten clones account for more than 8.5% of the sample.

Blood RNA was extracted from unsorted whole blood using TRIzol reagent, and germline DNA was obtained with the DNeasy Blood & Tissue kit. Sequencing used peripheral blood. The receptors originated from a man between 40 and 49 years old with primary liver carcinoma and hepatitis B virus infection.

There are many counts of this clonotype. The junction differs from germline at one of its ends, possibly a read error. J is TRBJ2-5 and V is TRBV4-2; 12 nucleotides agree with TRBD2. The CDR3 loop spans 15 amino acids. Per germline, CDR1 LGHNA and CDR2 YNFKEQ. CDR3 residues: CASSQSRTSGAGVNF. CDR3 DNA: TGTGCCAGCAGCCAGTCTAGGACTAGCGGGGCGGGGGTAAACTTC.

As for this clonotype: A much larger clone sits a single nucleotide away, making a read error possible. The CDR3 DNA is TGTGCCATCAGTGAGTCGGACGGGGGGCCGACTGAAGCTTTCTTT. It specifies CAISESDGGPTEAFF. The chain employs TRBV10-3 and TRBJ1-1, with TRBD1 as a possible D gene (6 bases). This CDR3 has 15 amino acids. The germline gives CDR1 ENHRY, CDR2 SYGVKD. Trimming stripped 0 bases from V and 5 bases from J, with 13 bases between.

As concerns this clonotype: Possible read error: a much larger clone is one base away. The V gene is TRBV10-3, the J gene TRBJ2-2; TRBD2 is a possible D gene (6 bases). Germline V CDR1 and CDR2: ENHRY, SYGVKD. Trimming removed 2 bases from V and 0 bases from J, with 16 bases in between. CDR3 length: 18 residues. The CDR3 nucleotides read TGTGCCATCAGTGAGCCCCAGGCCGGGAGAGCGAACACCGGGGAGCTGTTTTTT. Amino acids: CAISEPQAGRANTGELFF.

On this clonotype itself: This may come from a read error, since a much larger clone is one base off. The chain carries TRBV6-1 and TRBJ2-3; unclear D gene. This CDR3 spans 11 amino acids. CDR1 is MNHNS and CDR2 is SASEGT in the germline V gene. In DNA, the CDR3 is TGTGCCAGCAGTGGAATGAATACGCGGTATTTT. It translates to CASSGMNTRYF.

The gene calls are TRBV16 and TRBJ1-5; D is undetermined. Germline V gene lookup returns CDR1 KGHSY and CDR2 FQNENV. CDR3 length: 13 residues. Trimming pared 2 bases from V and 7 bases from J, leaving 9 bases between. The CDR3 reads CASSQGRAQPQHF. CDR3 bases: TGTGCCAGCAGCCAAGGCCGAGCGCAGCCCCAGCATTTT. The full variable domain, rest sourced from reference TRBV16 and TRBJ1-5, is GEEVAQTPKHLVRGEGQKAKLYCAPIKGHSYVFWYQQVLKNEFKFLISFQNENVFDETGMPKERFSAKCLPNSPCSLEIQATKLEDSAVYFCASSQGRAQPQHFGDGTRLSIL.

Worth noting for this clonotype: A read error may produce the germline difference seen at one junction end. The genes are TRBV6-1 and TRBJ2-5; maybe TRBD2 (5 bases). The CDR3 sequence is 15 residues long. Germline values: CDR1 MNHNS, CDR2 SASEGT. CDR3 loop: CASSEPRAMRETQYF. CDR3 bases: TGTGCCAGCAGTGAGCCCCGTGCTATGAGGGAGACCCAATACTTC.

This clonotype occurred a few times. The gene calls are TRBV28 and TRBJ2-1; TRBD2 matches at 9 bases. CDR3 length equals 15 residues. Germline loops: CDR1 MDHEN, CDR2 SYDVKM. Losses at the gene ends were 5 bases for V and 9 bases for J; bases not matched to a gene: 11. The CDR3 protein is CASSPPGSGRIEQFF. The DNA for the CDR3 is TGTGCCAGCAGTCCGCCGGGGAGCGGGAGGATTGAGCAGTTCTTC.

V usage is TRBV6-2 or TRBV6-3 and J usage is TRBJ2-7; no reliable D call. The CDR3 spans 15 residues. Germline CDR1 is MNHEY and CDR2 is SVGEGT. The V end was cut by 6 bases, the J end by 2 bases, with 17 bases between. The CDR3: CASSRRRSPPYEQYF. CDR3 nucleotides: TGTGCCAGCAGCCGCCGGCGGTCACCCCCCTACGAGCAGTACTTC.